The rows below give T cell receptor beta chains drawn from one sample of a study of blood T cell repertoires in COVID-19. Produced via immunoSEQ multiplex PCR; TCRdb's table is partial and in-frame only. Here the sample spans 70,000 to 95,000 clones, around 89% being singletons. Specimen: peripheral blood. The receptor set was obtained from a man aged 70-80 years with active or convalescent COVID-19. Each CDR3 is given with its conserved first and last residue. The D gene is left open where the match is weak. The size field is filled for only some rows; it gives once, few, many or a size class.

>TRBJ2-1|TRBD2|.|TRBV11-3
CASSLGGGSSYNEQFF
TGTGCCAGCAGTTTGGGGGGGGGAAGCTCCTACAATGAGCAGTTCTTC
>TRBJ2-7|TRBD1|.|TRBV2
CASSEGGTGRREQYF
TGTGCCAGCAGTGAGGGTGGGACAGGGAGAAGGGAGCAGTACTTC
>TRBJ2-3|TRBD2|.|TRBV11-3
CASSLRAGGTDTQYF
TGTGCCAGCAGCTTACGAGCGGGGGGCACAGATACGCAGTATTTT
>TRBJ2-2|.|.|TRBV6-5
CASSYSRGELFF
TGTGCCAGCAGTTACTCCAGGGGGGAGCTGTTTTTT
>TRBJ1-5|.|once|TRBV4-1
CASSQLTELLSNQPQHF
TGCGCCAGCAGCCAGCTGACGGAGCTCCTTAGCAATCAGCCCCAGCATTTT
>TRBJ2-7|TRBD2|.|TRBV3-1/TRBV3-2
CASSLNPTSGRVPHYEQYF
TGTGCCAGCAGCCTCAACCCAACTAGCGGAAGAGTACCGCACTACGAGCAGTACTTC
>TRBJ1-5|.|.|TRBV6-1
CASSEIGNQPQHF
TGTGCCAGCAGTGAGATAGGCAATCAGCCCCAGCATTTT
>TRBJ2-7|TRBD1|.|TRBV30
CAWRLGQGLPFGEQYF
TGTGCCTGGAGGTTGGGACAGGGGCTCCCTTTCGGCGAGCAGTACTTC
>TRBJ1-5|TRBD1|.|TRBV7-2
CASSLQGDQPQHF
TGTGCCAGCAGCTTACAGGGGGATCAGCCCCAGCATTTT
>TRBJ1-3|.|.|TRBV28
CASSSAGNTIYF
TGTGCCAGCAGTTCAGCCGGGAACACCATATATTTT
>TRBJ1-3|.|.|TRBV2
CASSPIVGRNTIYF
TGTGCCAGCAGCCCGATCGTTGGCAGAAACACCATATATTTT
>TRBJ1-5|.|once|TRBV4-3
CASSQDRGTVGQPQHF
TGCGCCAGCAGCCAAGATCGGGGAACGGTCGGCCAGCCCCAGCATTTT
>TRBJ1-2|.|.|TRBV10-3
CAISKDSGDYGYTF
TGTGCCATCAGCAAGGACAGTGGGGACTATGGCTACACCTTC
>TRBJ1-6|.|.|TRBV5-1
CASSLEGLEGSYNSPLHF
TGCGCCAGCAGCTTGGAGGGGTTGGAGGGATCCTATAATTCACCCCTCCACTTT
>TRBJ2-7|TRBD1|.|TRBV10-3
CAISAYLSGQGGGEQYF
TGTGCCATCAGCGCCTACCTGTCGGGACAGGGTGGAGGGGAGCAGTACTTC
>TRBJ2-7|.|.|TRBV7-2
CASSPLEISYEQYF
TGTGCCAGCAGCCCACTAGAAATCTCCTACGAGCAGTACTTC
>TRBJ2-7|.|.|TRBV1
CTSSRGSGKGSYEQYF
TGCACCAGCAGCCGGGGTAGCGGGAAAGGCTCCTACGAGCAGTACTTC
>TRBJ2-5|TRBD2|.|TRBV5-1
CASSLAIGLAGGPSVTQYF
TGCGCCAGCAGCTTGGCCATTGGACTAGCGGGAGGGCCCTCGGTGACCCAGTACTTC
>TRBJ2-7|.|once|TRBV6-1
CASSEERGGGYEQYF
TGTGCCAGCAGTGAAGAGAGGGGGGGTGGCTACGAGCAGTACTTC
>TRBJ2-1|TRBD2|.|TRBV6-5
CASSYTGLAGANEQFF
TGTGCCAGCAGTTATACCGGACTAGCGGGAGCCAATGAGCAGTTCTTC
>TRBJ1-5|TRBD1|once|TRBV29-1
CSVSWTGSSNQPQHF
TGCAGCGTTTCATGGACAGGGTCGAGCAATCAGCCCCAGCATTTT
>TRBJ2-1|TRBD1|.|TRBV19
CASRRTGGNEQFF
TGTGCCAGTAGAAGGACAGGGGGCAATGAGCAGTTCTTC
>TRBJ2-7|.|.|TRBV18
CASSPDTPGGEQYF
TGTGCCAGCTCACCAGATACTCCCGGGGGCGAGCAGTACTTC
>TRBJ1-2|.|.|TRBV27
CASSSPITGTYGYTF
TGTGCCAGCAGTTCCCCTATTACAGGGACCTATGGCTACACCTTC
>TRBJ1-5|TRBD1|.|TRBV30
CAWSRTGGTQPQHF
TGTGCCTGGAGTCGGACAGGGGGAACTCAGCCCCAGCATTTT
>TRBJ1-5|.|.|TRBV3-1/TRBV3-2
CASSQGGGRRQPQHF
TGTGCCAGCAGCCAAGGCGGGGGGCGCCGACAGCCCCAGCATTTT